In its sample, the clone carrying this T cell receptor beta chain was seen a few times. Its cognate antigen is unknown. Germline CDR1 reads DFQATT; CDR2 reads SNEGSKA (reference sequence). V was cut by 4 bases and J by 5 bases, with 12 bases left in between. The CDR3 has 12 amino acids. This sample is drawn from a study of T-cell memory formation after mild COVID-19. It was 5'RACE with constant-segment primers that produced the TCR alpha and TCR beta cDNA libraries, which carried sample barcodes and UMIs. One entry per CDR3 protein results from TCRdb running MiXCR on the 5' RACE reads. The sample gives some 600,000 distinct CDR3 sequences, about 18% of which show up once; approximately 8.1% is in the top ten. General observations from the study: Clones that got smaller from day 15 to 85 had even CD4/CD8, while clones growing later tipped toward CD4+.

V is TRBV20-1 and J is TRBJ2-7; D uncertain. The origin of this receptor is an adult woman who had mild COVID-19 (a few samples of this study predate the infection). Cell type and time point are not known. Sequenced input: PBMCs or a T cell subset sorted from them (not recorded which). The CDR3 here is CSAIPRNNEQYF. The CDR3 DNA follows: TGCAGTGCTATCCCCAGGAACAACGAGCAGTACTTC.